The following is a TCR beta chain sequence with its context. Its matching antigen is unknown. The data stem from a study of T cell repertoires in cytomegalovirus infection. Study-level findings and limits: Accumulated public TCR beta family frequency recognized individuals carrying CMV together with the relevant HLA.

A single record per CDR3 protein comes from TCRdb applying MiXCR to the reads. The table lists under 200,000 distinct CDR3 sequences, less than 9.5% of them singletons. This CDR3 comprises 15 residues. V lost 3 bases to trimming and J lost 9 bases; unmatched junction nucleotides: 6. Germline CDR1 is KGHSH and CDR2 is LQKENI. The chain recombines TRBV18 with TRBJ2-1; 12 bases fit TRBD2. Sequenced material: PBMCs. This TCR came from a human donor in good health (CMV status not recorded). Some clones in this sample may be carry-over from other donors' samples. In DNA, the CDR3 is TGTGCCAGCTCACCGACTAGCGGGAGCACTGGTGAGCAGTTCTTC. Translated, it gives CASSPTSGSTGEQFF.